This TCR beta chain was retrieved from a study of tissue T cells after allogeneic stem cell transplantation (dated by TCRdb to the early 2020s). Background for the entire study: For tissues with multiple samples, a pathologist reviewed H&E sections and gave sequencing priority to samples with histologically apparent lymphocytes. The study profiled TCR beta repertoires across many tissues from research autopsies of patients with and without GVHD, plus mouse models of GVHD. The human arm was a prospective observational study without blinding or randomization. What the research found in general, with its limitations: Which tissue TCRs were alloreactive or antigen-specific was not determined in the study, and some clones might have been persisting host cells. Few T cell clones were found to be shared across patients, but shared repertoire signatures across patients were revealed in a tissue-specific fashion by motif-based clustering. Blood and spleen T cells captured only a limited portion of the TCR repertoire detected in tissues, in both patients and mice. Within patients, how anatomically similar tissues were was a major factor shaping TCR repertoire composition, regardless of disease or transplant status. Blood samples were not available from the non-GVHD comparator patients. The patient cohort was small and varied clinically, and sampling depth was recognized as a limitation.

The library came from the immunoSEQ multiplex PCR assay. Adaptive Biotechnologies performed the TCRbeta CDR3 sequencing at survey depth and reported CDR3 sequences, V/J genes, productive frequency and template counts. TCR beta CDR3 regions were amplified from genomic DNA rather than RNA. In the paper's pipeline: Jensen-Shannon divergence was used to quantify pairwise repertoire overlap between tissues, with a value of 1 indicating complete divergence and a value of 0 indicating identical repertoires. Tissues were clustered by single-linkage agglomerative hierarchical clustering of pairwise JSD values and displayed as dendrograms. GLIPH2 was run on all patient samples with simulation_depth 1000, kmer_min_depth 3, cdr3_length_cutoff 8, keeping groups with more than two unique CDR3s. A standardized tissue-overlap score extrapolated Jaccard GLIPH-group overlap across patients to a standard repertoire size of 1000 clones. Associations of diversity with clinical or experimental variables used linear mixed-effect models with tissue fixed effects and individual random effects. TCRdb stores this immuneACCESS table with in-frame sequences only. Part of the clones is absent; in the studies checked, under half of the shortfall reflects unresolved V genes, and no reason is known for the rest. For V, J and clone size, that table is used; D and trimming come from the DNA. Present in this sample are 6,000 to 6,500 clones, roughly 70% of which were seen just once. Approximately 24% of the sample is held by the ten biggest clonotypes.

The CDR3 sequence holds 11 residues, the cysteine and phenylalanine included. The entry retains the CDR3 DNA only, 33 bases that are in frame from base 1. CDR1 is given as SSHAT and CDR2 as FNYEAQ, both from the germline V gene (reference sequence). The sample's time point, from its label and the paper: human tissue collected at research (rapid) autopsy. For comparison, three non-HCT patients with other cancers were selected retrospectively, each having at least five GI tract samples and no known GI disease at death. Autopsy tissues, which were obtained after a median post-mortem interval of approximately 9.9 hours, included GI sites from esophagus to rectum, liver, skin and lymphoid organs including spleen. Each autopsy specimen was cut in two, with one portion flash-frozen in liquid nitrogen and the remainder formalin-fixed, and the outer muscle layers of GI specimens were removed. To extract genomic DNA from frozen tissues, either the Mag-Bind Blood & Tissue DNA HDQ 96 Kit on a Chemagic 360 or the DNeasy Blood & Tissue Kit was used. Because of concern about red blood cell contamination, extracted DNA underwent additional purification with the Genomic DNA Clean & Concentrator-25 kit.

Regarding this clone: This clone's antigen is unknown. Compared with germline, one end of the junction differs, possibly owing to a read error.

The V gene is TRBV7-7 and the J gene is TRBJ2-2; the D gene cannot be named for sure. The sequence came from a woman between 18 and 50 years old with breast cancer. The sequenced sample was tissue from the stomach, obtained at autopsy. The nucleotides read TGTGCTAGCAGCTCCACCGGGGAGCTGTTTTTT. Its protein is CASSSTGELFF.